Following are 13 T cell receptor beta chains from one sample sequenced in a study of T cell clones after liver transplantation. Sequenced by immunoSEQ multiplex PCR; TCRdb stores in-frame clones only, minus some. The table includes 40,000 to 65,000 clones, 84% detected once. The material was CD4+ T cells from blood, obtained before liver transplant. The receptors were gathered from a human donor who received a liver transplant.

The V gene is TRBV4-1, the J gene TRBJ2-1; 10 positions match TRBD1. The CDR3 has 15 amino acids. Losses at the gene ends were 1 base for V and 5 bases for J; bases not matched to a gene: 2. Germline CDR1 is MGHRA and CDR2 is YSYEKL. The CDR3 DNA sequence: TGCGCCAGCAGCCAAGGACAGGGGGCGAACAATGAGCAGTTCTTC. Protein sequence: CASSQGQGANNEQFF.

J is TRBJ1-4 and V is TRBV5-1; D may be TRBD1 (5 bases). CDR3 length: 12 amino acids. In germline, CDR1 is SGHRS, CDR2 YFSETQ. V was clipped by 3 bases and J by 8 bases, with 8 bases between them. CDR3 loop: CASSYKGEKLFF. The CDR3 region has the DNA TGCGCCAGCAGCTACAAGGGGGAAAAACTGTTTTTT.

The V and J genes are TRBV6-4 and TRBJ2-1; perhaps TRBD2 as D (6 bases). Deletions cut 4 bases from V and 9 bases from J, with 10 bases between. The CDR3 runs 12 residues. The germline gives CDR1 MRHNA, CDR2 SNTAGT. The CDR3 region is CASSVAGTEQFF. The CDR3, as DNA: TGTGCCAGCAGTGTGGCGGGAACTGAGCAGTTCTTC.

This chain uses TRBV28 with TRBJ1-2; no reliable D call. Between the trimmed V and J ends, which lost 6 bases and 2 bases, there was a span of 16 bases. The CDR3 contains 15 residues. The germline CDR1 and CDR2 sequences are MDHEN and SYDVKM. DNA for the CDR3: TGTGCCAGCAGCCCCTCAGGCGGCCGAAACTATGGCTACACCTTC. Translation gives CASSPSGGRNYGYTF.

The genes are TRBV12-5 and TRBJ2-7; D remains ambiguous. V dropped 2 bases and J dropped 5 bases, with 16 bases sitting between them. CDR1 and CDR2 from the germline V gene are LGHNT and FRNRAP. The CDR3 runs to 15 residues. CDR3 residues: CASGLITRVGNEQYF. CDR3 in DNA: TGTGCTAGTGGTTTGATCACCCGCGTTGGCAACGAGCAGTACTTC. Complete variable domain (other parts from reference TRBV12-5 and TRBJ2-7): DARVTQTPRHKVTEMGQEVTMRCQPILGHNTVFWYRQTMMQGLELLAYFRNRAPLDDSGMPKDRFSAEMPDATLATLKIQPSEPRDSAVYFCASGLITRVGNEQYFGPGTRLTVT.

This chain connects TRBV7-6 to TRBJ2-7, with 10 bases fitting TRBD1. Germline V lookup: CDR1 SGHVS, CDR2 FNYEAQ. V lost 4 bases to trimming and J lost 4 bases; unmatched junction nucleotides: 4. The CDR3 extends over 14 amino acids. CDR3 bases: TGTGCCAGCAGCTGGAGACAGGGGGCTTACGAGCAGTACTTC. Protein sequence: CASSWRQGAYEQYF.

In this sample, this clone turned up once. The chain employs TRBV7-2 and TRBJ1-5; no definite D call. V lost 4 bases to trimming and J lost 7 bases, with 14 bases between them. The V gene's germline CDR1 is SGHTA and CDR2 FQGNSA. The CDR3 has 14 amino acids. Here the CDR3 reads CASSSQPGSQPQHF. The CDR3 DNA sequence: TGTGCCAGCAGCTCACAGCCTGGGAGCCAGCCCCAGCATTTT.

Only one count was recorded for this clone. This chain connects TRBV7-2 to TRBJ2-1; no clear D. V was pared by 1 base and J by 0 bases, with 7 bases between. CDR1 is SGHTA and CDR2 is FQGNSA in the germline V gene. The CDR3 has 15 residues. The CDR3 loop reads CASSLEKSSYNEQFF. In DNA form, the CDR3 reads TGTGCCAGCAGCTTAGAGAAGAGCTCCTACAATGAGCAGTTCTTC.

The CDR3 DNA follows: TGCGCCAGCAGCCAAGATCAACGGGGAAACACCATATATTTT. It yields the protein CASSQDQRGNTIYF. The chain is built from TRBV4-1 and TRBJ1-3; D uncertain. The CDR3 has 14 residues. Trimming stripped 0 bases from V and 4 bases from J, with 7 bases between. The germline V gene has CDR1 MGHRA and CDR2 YSYEKL.

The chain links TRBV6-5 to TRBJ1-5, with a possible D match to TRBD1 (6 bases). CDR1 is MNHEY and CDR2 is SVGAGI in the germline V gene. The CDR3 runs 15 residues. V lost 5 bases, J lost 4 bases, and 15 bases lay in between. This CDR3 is CASSADRNNNQPQHF. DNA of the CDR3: TGTGCCAGCAGTGCGGACAGAAATAATAATCAGCCCCAGCATTTT.

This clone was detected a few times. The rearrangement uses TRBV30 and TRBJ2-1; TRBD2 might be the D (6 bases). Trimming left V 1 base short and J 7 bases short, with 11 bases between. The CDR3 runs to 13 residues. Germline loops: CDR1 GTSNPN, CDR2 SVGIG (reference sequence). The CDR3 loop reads CAWSGRERNEQFF. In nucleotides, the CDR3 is TGTGCCTGGAGTGGTCGGGAGAGGAATGAGCAGTTCTTC.

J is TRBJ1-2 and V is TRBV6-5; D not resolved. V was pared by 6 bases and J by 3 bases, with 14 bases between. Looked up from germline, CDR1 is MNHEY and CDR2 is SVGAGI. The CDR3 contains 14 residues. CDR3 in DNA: TGTGCCAGCAGCCCAGTAGAGCCCTACTATGGCTACACCTTC. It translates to CASSPVEPYYGYTF.

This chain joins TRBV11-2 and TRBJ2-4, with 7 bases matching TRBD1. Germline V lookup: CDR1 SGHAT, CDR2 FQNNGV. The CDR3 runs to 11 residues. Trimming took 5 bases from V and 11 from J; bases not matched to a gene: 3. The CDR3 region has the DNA TGTGCCAGCAGCCGCGGACAGGTTCAGTACTTC. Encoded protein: CASSRGQVQYF. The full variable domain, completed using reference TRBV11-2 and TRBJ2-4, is EAGVAQSPRYKIIEKRQSVAFWCNPISGHATLYWYQQILGQGPKLLIQFQNNGVVDDSQLPKDRFSAERLKGVDSTLKIQPAKLEDSAVYLCASSRGQVQYFGAGTRLSVL.